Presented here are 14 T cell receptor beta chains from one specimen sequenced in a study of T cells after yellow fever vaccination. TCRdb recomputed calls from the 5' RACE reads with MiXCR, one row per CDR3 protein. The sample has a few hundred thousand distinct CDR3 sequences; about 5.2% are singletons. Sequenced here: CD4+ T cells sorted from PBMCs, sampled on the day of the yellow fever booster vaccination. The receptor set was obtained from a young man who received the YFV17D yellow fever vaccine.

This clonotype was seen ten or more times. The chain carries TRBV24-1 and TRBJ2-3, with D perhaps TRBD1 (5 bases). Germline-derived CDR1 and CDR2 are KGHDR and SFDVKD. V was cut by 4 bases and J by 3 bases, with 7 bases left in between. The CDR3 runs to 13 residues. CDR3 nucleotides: TGTGCCACCAGTGACCCAGGGACAGATACGCAGTATTTT. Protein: CATSDPGTDTQYF.

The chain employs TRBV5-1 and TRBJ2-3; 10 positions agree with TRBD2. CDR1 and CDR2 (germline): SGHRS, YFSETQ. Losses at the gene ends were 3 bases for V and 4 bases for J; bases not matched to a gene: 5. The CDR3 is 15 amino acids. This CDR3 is CASSYLAGAADTQYF. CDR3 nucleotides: TGCGCCAGCAGCTACCTAGCGGGGGCGGCAGATACGCAGTATTTT.

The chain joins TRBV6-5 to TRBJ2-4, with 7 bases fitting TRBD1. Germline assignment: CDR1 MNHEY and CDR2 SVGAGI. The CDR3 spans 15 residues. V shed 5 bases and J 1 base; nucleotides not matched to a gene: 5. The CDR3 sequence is CASSLTGDAKNIQYF. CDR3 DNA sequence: TGTGCCAGCAGTCTAACAGGGGATGCCAAAAACATTCAGTACTTC.

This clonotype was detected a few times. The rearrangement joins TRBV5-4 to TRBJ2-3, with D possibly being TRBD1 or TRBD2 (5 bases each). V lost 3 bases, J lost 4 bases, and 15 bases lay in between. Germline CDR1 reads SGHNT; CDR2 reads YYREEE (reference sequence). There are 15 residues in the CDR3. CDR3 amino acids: CASSWGTNTPDTQYF. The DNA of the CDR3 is TGTGCCAGCAGCTGGGGGACCAATACCCCAGATACGCAGTATTTT.

In DNA, the CDR3 is TGTGCCAGCAGCGCCCAATCGGGGGGCAGTTCGAACACCGGGGAGCTGTTTTTT. The encoded protein is CASSAQSGGSSNTGELFF. J is TRBJ2-2 and V is TRBV9; TRBD2 is a possible D gene (7 bases). The CDR3 is made up of 18 amino acids. V was clipped by 3 bases and J by 0 bases, with 18 bases between them. Germline CDR1 and CDR2: SGDLS and YYNGEE. Together with reference TRBV9 and TRBJ2-2, the CDR3 gives the full variable domain: DSGVTQTPKHLITATGQRVTLRCSPRSGDLSVYWYQQSLDQGLQFLIQYYNGEERAKGNILERFSAQQFPDLHSELNLSSLELGDSALYFCASSAQSGGSSNTGELFFGEGSRLTVL.

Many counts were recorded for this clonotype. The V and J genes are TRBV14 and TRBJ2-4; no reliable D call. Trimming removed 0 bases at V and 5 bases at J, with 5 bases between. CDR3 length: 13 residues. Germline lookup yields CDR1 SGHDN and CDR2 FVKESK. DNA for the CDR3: TGTGCCAGCAGCCAAGATGTGCAAAACATTCAGTACTTC. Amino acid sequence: CASSQDVQNIQYF.

The CDR3 reads CASRPRTGSNLGQFF. CDR3 nucleotide sequence: TGTGCCAGCAGGCCGCGGACAGGTTCGAATTTAGGGCAGTTCTTC. The V gene is TRBV12-3 or TRBV12-4, the J gene TRBJ2-1, with TRBD1 matching 7 bases. The CDR3 covers 15 residues. The junction had 17 bases not matched to a gene; V was cut back by 6 bases and J by 12 bases.

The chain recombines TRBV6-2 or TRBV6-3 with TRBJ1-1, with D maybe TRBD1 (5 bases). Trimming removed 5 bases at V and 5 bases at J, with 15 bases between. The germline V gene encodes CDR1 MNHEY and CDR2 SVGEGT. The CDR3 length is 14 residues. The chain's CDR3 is CASSRDGQMTEAFF. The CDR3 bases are TGTGCCAGCAGTCGGGACGGGCAAATGACTGAAGCTTTCTTT.

CDR3 in DNA: TGTGCCAGCAGCTTAGTCGGTCAGACGCAAGAGACCCAGTACTTC. As protein: CASSLVGQTQETQYF. This chain links TRBV7-2 with TRBJ2-5; no definite D call. Germline V gene sequence: CDR1 SGHTA, CDR2 FQGNSA. This CDR3 comprises 15 residues. The V end was cut by 1 base, the J end by 2 bases, with 11 bases between.

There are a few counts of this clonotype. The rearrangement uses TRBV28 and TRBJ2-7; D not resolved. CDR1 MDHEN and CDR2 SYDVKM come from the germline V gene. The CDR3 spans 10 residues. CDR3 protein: CASSPPLPHV. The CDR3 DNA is TGTGCCAGCAGTCCCCCCCTGCCGCACGTC.

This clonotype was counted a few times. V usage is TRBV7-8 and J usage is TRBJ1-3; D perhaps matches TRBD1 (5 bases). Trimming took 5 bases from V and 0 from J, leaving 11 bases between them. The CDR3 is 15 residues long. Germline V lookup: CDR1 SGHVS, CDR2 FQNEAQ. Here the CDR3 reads CASSVGRTSGNTIYF. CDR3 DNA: TGTGCCAGCAGCGTGGGACGGACCTCTGGAAACACCATATATTTT.

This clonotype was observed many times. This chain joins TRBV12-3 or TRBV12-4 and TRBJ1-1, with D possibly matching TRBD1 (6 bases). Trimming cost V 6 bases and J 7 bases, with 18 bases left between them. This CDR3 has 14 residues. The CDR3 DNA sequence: TGTGCCAGCAGACCCGGGACAAGCACCCTTGAAGCTTTCTTT. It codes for CASRPGTSTLEAFF.

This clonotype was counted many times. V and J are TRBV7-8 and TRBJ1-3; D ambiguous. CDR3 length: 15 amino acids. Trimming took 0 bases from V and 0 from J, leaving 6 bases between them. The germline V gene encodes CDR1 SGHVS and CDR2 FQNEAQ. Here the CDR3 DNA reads TGTGCCAGCAGCTTAGCAGCAGGCTCTGGAAACACCATATATTTT. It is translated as CASSLAAGSGNTIYF.

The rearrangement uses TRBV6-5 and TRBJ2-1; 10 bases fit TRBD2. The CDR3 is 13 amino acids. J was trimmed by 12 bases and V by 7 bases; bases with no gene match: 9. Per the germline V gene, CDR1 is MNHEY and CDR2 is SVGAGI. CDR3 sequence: CASKGSGGSGQFF. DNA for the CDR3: TGTGCCAGCAAGGGTAGCGGGGGGTCCGGGCAGTTCTTC.